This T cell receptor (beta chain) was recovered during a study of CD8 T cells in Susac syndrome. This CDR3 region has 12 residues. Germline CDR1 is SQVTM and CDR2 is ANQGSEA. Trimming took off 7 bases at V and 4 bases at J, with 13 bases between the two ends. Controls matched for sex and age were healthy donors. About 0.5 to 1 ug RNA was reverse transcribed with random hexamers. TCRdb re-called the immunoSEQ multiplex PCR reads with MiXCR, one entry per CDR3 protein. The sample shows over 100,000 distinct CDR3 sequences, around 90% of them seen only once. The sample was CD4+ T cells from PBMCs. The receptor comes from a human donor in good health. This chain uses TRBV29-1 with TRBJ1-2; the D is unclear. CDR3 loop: CSAEEDSYGYTF. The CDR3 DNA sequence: TGCAGCGCCGAGGAGGATAGCTATGGCTACACCTTC. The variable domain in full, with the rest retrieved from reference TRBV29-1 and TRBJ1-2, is SAVISQKPSRDICQRGTSLTIQCQVDSQVTMMFWYRQQPGQSLTLIATANQGSEATYESGFVIDKFPISRPNLTFSTLTVSNMSPEDSSIYLCSAEEDSYGYTFGSGTRLTVV.